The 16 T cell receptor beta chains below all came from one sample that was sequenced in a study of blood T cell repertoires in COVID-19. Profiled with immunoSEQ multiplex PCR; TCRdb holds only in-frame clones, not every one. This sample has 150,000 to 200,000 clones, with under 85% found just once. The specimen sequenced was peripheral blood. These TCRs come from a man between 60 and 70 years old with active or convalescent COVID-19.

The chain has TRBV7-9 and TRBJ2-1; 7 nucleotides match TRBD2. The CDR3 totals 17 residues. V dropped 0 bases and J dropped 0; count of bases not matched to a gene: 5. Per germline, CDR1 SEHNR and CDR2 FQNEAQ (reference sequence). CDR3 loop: CASSLATLASSYNEQFF. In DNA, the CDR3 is TGTGCCAGCAGCTTAGCGACACTAGCGAGCTCCTACAATGAGCAGTTCTTC.

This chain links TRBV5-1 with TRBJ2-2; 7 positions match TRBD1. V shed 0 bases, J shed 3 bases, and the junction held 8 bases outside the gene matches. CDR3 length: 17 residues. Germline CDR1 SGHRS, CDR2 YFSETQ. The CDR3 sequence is CASSLARQGRDTGELFF. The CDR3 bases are TGCGCCAGCAGCTTGGCCCGACAGGGAAGGGACACCGGGGAGCTGTTTTTT.

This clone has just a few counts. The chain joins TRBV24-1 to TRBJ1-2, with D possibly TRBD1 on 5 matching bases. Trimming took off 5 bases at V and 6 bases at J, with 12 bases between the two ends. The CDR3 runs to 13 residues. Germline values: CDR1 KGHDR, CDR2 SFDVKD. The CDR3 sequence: CATSAPAGNGYTF. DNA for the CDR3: TGTGCCACCAGTGCACCGGCAGGGAATGGCTACACCTTC.

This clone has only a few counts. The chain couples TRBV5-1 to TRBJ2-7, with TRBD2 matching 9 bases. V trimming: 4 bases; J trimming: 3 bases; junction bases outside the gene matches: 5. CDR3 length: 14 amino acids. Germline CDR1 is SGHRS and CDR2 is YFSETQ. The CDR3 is CASSAGLASYEQYF. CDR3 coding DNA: TGCGCCAGCAGCGCCGGACTAGCGAGCTACGAGCAGTACTTC.

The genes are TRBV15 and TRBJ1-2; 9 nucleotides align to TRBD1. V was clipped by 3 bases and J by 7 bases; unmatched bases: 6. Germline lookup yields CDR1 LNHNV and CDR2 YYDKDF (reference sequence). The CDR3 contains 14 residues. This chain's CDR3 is CATSSLQGARGYTF. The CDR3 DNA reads TGTGCCACCAGCAGCTTACAGGGGGCGCGTGGCTACACCTTC.

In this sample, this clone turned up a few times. This CDR3 reads CASSERQGASGANVLTF. CDR3 sequence (DNA): TGTGCCAGCAGTGAGAGACAGGGGGCCTCTGGGGCCAACGTCCTGACTTTC. The chain has TRBV25-1 and TRBJ2-6; 10 positions match TRBD1. CDR1 MGHDK and CDR2 SYGVNS come from the germline V gene. The V gene end was trimmed by 3 bases and the J gene end by 0 bases; junction bases not matched to a gene: 2. CDR3 size: 17 residues.

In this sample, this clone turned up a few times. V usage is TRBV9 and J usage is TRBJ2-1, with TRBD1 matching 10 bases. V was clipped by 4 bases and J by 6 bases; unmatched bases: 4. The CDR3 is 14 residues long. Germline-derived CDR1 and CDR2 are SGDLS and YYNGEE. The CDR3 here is CASSLRTGGNEQFF. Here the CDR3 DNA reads TGTGCCAGCAGCCTCAGGACAGGGGGCAATGAGCAGTTCTTC.

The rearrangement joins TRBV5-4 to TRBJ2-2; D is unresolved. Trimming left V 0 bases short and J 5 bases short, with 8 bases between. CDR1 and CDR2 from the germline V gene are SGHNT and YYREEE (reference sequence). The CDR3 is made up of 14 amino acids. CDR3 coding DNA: TGTGCCAGCAGCTTGGAGACTCAAACCGGGGAGCTGTTTTTT. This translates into CASSLETQTGELFF.

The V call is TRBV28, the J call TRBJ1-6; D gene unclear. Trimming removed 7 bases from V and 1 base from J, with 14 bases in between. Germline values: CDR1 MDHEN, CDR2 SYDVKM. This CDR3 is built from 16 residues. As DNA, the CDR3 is TGTGCCAGCATATACTCGGGTGGATCCTATAATTCACCCCTCCACTTT. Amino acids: CASIYSGGSYNSPLHF.

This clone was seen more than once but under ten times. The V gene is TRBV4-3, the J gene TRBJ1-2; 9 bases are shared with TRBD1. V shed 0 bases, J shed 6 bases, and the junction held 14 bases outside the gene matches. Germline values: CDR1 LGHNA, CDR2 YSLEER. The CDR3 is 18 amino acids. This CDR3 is CASSQEPTGGFDLHGYTF. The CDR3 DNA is TGCGCCAGCAGCCAAGAACCGACAGGGGGATTCGACCTCCATGGCTACACCTTC.

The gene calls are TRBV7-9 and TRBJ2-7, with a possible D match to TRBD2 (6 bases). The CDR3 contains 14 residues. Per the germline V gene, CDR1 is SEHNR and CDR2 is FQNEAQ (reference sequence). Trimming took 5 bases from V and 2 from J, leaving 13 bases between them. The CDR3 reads CASSAPGSPYEQYF. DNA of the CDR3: TGTGCCAGCAGCGCGCCCGGGAGCCCCTACGAGCAGTACTTC.

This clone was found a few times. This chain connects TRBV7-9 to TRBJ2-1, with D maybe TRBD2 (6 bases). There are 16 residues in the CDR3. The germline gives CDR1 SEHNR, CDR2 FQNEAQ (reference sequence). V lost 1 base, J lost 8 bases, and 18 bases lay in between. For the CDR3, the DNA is TGTGCCAGCAGCTTAGTGAACGGGAGACTTGCGCATGAGCAGTTCTTC. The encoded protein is CASSLVNGRLAHEQFF.

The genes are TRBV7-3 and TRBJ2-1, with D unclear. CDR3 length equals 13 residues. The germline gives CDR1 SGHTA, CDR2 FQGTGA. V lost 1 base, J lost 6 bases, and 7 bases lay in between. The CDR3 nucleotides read TGTGCCAGCAGCTTAAGTCTCGGCAATGAGCAGTTCTTC. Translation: CASSLSLGNEQFF.

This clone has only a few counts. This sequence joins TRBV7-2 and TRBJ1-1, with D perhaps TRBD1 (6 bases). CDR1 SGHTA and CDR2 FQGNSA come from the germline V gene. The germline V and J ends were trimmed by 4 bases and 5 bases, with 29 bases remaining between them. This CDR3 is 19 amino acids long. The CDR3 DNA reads TGTGCCAGCAGCTCCCTTGGGGGGGGGCAATTTAAGCGGTCGACTGAAGCTTTCTTT. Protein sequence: CASSSLGGGQFKRSTEAFF.

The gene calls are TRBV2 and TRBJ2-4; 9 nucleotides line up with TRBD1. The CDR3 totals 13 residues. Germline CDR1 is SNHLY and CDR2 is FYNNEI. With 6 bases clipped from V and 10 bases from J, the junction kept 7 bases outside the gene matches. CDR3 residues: CASSGTGMGIQYF. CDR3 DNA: TGTGCCAGCAGCGGGACAGGGATGGGAATTCAGTACTTC.

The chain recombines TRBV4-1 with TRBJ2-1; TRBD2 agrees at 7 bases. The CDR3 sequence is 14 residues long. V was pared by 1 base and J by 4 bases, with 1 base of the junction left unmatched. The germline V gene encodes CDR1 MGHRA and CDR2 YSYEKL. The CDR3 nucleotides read TGCGCCAGCAGCCAAGGCGGGAGTTACAATGAGCAGTTCTTC. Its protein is CASSQGGSYNEQFF.